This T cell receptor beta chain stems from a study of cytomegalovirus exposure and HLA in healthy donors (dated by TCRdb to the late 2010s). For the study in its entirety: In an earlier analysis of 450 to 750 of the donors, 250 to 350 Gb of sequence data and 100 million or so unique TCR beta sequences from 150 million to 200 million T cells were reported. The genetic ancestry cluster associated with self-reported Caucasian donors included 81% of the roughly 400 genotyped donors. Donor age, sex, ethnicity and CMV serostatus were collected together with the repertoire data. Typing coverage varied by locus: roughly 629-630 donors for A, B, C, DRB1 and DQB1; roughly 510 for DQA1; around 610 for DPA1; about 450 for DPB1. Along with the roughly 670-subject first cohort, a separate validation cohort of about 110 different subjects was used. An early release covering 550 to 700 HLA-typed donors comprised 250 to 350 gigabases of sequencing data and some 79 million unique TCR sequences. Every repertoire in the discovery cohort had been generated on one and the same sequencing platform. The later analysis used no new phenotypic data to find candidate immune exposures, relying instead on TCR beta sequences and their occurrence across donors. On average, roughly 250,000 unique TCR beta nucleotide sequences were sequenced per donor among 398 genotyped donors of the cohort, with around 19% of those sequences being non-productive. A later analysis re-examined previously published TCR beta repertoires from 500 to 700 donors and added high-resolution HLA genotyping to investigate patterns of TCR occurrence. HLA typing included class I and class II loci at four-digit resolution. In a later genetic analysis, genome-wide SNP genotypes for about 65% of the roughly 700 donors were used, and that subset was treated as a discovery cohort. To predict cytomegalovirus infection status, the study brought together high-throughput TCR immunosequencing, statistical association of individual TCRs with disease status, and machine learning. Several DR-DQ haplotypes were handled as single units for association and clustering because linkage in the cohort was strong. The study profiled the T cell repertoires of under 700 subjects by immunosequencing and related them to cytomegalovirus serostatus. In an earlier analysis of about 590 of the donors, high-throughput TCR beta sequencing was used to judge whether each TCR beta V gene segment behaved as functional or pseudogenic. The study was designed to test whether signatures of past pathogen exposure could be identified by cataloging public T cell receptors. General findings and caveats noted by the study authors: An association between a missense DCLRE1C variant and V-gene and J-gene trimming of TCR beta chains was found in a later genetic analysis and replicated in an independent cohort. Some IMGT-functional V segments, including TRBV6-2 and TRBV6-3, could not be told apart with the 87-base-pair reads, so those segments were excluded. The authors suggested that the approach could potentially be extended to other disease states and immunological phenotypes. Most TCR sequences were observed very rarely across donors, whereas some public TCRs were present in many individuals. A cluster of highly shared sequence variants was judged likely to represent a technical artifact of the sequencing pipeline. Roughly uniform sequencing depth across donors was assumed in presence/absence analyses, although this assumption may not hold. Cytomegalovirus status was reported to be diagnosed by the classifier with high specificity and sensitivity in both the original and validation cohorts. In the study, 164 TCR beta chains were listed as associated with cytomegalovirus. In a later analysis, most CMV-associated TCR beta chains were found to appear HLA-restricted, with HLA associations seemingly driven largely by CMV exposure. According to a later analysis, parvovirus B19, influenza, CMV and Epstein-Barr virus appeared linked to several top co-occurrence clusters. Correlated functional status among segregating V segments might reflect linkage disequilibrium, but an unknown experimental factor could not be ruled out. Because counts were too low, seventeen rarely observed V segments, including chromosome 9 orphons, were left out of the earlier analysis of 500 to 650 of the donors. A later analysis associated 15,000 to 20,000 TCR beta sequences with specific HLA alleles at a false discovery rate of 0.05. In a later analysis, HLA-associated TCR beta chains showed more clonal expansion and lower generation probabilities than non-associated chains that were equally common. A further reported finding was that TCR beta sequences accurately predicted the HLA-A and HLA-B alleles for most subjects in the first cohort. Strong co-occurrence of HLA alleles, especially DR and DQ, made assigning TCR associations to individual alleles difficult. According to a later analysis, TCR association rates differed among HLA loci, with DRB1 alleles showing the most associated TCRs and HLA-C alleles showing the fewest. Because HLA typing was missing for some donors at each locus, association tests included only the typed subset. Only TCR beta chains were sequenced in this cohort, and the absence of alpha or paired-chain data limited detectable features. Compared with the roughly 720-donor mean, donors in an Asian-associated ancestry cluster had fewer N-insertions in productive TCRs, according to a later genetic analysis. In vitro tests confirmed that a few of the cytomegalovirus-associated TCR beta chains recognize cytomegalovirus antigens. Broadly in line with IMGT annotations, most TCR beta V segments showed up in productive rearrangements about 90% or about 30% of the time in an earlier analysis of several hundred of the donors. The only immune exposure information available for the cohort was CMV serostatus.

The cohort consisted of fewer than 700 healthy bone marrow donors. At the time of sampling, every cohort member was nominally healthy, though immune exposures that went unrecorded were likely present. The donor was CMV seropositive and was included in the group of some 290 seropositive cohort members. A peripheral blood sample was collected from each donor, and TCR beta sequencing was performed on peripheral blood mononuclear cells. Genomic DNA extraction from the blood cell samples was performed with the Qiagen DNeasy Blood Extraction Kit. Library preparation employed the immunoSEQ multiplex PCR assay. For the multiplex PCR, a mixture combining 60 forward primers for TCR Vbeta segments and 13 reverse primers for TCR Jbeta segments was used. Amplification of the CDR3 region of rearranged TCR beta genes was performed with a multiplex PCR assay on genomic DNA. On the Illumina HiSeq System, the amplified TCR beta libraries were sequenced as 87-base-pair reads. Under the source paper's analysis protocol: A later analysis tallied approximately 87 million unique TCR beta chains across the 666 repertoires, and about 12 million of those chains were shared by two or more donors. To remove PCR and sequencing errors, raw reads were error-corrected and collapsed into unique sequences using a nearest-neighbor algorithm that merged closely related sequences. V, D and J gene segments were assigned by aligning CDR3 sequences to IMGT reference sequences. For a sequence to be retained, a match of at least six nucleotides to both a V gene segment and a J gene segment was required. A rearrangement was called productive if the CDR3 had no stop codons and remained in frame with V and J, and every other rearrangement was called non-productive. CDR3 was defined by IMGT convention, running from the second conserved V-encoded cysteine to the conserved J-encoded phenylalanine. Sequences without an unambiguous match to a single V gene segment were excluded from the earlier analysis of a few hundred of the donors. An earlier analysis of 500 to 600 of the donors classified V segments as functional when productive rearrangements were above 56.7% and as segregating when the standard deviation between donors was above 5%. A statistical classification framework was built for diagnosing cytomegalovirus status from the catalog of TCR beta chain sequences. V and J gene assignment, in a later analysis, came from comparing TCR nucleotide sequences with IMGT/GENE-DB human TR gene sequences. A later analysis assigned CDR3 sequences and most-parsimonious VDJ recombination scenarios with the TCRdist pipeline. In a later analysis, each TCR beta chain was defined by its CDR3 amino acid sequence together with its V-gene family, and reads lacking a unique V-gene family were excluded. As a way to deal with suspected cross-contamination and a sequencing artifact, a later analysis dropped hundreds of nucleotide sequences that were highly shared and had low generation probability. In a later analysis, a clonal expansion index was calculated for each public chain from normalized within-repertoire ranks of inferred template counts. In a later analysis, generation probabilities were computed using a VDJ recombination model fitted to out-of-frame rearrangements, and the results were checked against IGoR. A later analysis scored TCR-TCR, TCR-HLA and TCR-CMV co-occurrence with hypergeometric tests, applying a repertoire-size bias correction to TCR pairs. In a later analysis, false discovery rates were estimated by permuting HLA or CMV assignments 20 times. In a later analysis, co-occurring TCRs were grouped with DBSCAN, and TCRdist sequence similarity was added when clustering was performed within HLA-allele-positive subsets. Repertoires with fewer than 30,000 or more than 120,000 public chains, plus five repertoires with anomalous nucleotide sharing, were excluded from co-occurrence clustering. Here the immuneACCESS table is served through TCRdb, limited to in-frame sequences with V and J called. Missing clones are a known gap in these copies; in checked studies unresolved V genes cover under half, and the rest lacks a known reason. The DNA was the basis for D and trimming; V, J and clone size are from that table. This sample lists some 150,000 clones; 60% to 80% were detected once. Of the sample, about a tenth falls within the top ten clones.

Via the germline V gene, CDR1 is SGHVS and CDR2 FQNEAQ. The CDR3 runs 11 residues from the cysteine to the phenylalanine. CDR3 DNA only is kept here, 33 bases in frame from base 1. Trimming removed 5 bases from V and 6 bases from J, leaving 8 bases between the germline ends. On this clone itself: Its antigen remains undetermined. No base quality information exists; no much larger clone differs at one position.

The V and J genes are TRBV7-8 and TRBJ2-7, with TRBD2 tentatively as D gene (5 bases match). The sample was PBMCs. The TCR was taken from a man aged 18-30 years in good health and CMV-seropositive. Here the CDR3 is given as CASSGRGEQYF. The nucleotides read TGTGCCAGCAGCGGCCGGGGCGAGCAGTACTTC.